Reported below is one T cell receptor (beta chain). There is no known antigen for this receptor. Per-base qualities were not stored, and no clone one base away is much larger. Using the deep immunoSEQ assay, multiplex PCR amplified TCR CDR3 regions from genomic DNA. Genomic DNA extracted from each cell subset was distributed evenly over all wells of several immunoSEQ 96-well plates, and each plate served as one replicate. For sorted subsets, each replicate PCR was loaded with roughly 0.2 ug genomic DNA, equivalent to some 31,000 T cell genomes. Purified libraries were quantified with a Qubit 3.0 fluorometer, sized on a Bioanalyzer 2100, and re-quantified with the KAPA Library Quantification kit. Every immunoSEQ 96-well plate was sequenced on a dedicated single-read 150-cycle Illumina NextSeq 550 flow cell. The published analysis was carried out like this. Because only junctional sequences without quality scores were contained in the immunoSEQ output, filtering matching that applied to full-length reads could not be performed. Sequences were annotated with PyIR, a Python wrapper for IgBLAST v1.9, using IMGT germline references to assign V/J genes and CDR3. Reads were removed for weak V/J assignments (E-value above 1e-6), missing CDR3, stop codons, out-of-frame junctions, or ambiguous translated residues. V3J clonotypes were defined as sequences sharing an identical inferred V gene, J gene, and CDR3 amino acid sequence. Percentage overlap between repertoires was calculated by dividing the number of shared unique clonotypes by the size of the smaller repertoire. RTK rarefaction, the Chao1 estimator, and Recon v2.1 estimates of unobserved clonotypes were used to assess repertoire richness. For all TCRbeta clonotypes obtained by the gDNA method from a few donors, generation probabilities were computed with OLGA. This is the immuneACCESS table as TCRdb keeps it, with only in-frame sequences that have V and J called. A part of the clones is gone; compared with another copy, unresolved V genes explain less than half, and the rest is unexplained. V and J calls and clone size are copied from that table; D and trimming were computed from the DNA. The sample contains roughly 380,000 clones, approximately 96% of them found a single time. Jointly, the top ten make up about 0.32% of the sample.

The data are from a study of shared clonotypes between healthy human individuals (TCRdb year 2020). The study in broad terms: The cohort comprised a couple of women and three men aged 18 to 49 years. For each donor, CD4 naive and CD4 memory were each given three plates, CD8 naive was given two plates, and CD8 memory was given one plate. To estimate repertoire size and how much clonotype sharing occurs between individuals, the study deeply sequenced the blood TCR repertoires of five healthy adults. To increase sequencing depth and limit assay-specific biases, different laboratories used diverse techniques to prepare libraries and sequence TCR repertoires. Between about 0.8 and 9 billion PBMCs per donor were obtained by leukapheresis. Study-level results and caveats: Compared with non-shared clonotypes, the clonotypes found in all four sorted-subset donors had higher generation probabilities. Only blood was sampled, and tissue TCR repertoires likely differ from those in blood. Incomplete sequencing was indicated by rarefaction of sorted-subset datasets, despite the large sequencing depth. Naive subsets generally had larger estimated clonotype richness than memory subsets did. Across a handful of donors, about 5% of naive CD4, roughly 3.4% of naive CD8, roughly 2.3% of memory CD4, and roughly 0.41% of memory CD8 clonotypes were shared. Because the study included a small number of donors, the genetic and exposure-history diversity represented was limited. Pairwise subsampling indicated that sequencing depth was expected to affect the degree of clonotype sharing among donors.

Trimming removed 6 bases from V and 3 bases from J; the gene matches leave 11 bases unexplained. The CDR3 starts with the cysteine, ends with the phenylalanine, and has 16 residues. Only the CDR3 DNA stays, 48 bases, in frame from base 1. CDR1 and CDR2 (MDHEN, SYDVKM) derive from the germline V gene. The donors were healthy, HIV-negative adults with no recently reported acute infections or vaccinations. Every donor was a Caucasian adult living in Nashville, Tennessee, USA. CD8 memory samples were composed of magnetically selected CD45RO+ cells combined with CCR7-negative CD45RA+ effector memory (TemRA) cells. Blood was obtained by leukapheresis, after which PBMCs were separated by Ficoll-Histopaque density gradient centrifugation and cryopreserved in liquid nitrogen vapor phase. Analytical flow cytometry was used to check the purity and quantity of each magnetically sorted T cell population. Each sorted fraction had its genomic DNA isolated and then quantified by UV absorbance on a Nanodrop 2000c.

The rearrangement joined TRBV28 to TRBJ1-3; the central 7 bases match TRBD1. The receptor was derived from a man in his thirties or forties in good health. The sequenced material came from memory CD8+ T cells sorted from blood. The sample's cell subset or site label is to be understood as: CD45RO+ cells pooled with CCR7-negative TemRA cells. The nucleotides are TGTGCCAGCAGAGTTAAGACAGGGCCTCTTGGAAACACCATATATTTT. This translates into CASRVKTGPLGNTIYF.